The present TCR beta chain was sequenced within a study of blood T cells in healthy people across ages. Looking at the study overall: When template switching was applied, about one barcoded beta molecule was captured per two T cells.

The germline V gene encodes CDR1 SQVTM and CDR2 ANQGSEA. CDR3 size: 14 residues. V lost 4 bases to trimming and J lost 0 bases, with 10 bases between them. This clonotype was observed a handful of times. A sample-barcoded 5' primer and a J-beta primer mix were used in a second PCR of roughly 6 to 11 cycles. Each TCR beta cDNA got a 12-nucleotide random molecular identifier. No fewer than 3 million CDR3-containing paired-end reads came from each sample. TCRdb fed the 5' RACE reads into MiXCR, producing one record per CDR3 protein. The data show hundreds of thousands of distinct CDR3 sequences, around 43% seen once.

The specimen sequenced was blood. V gene TRBV29-1 combines with J gene TRBJ2-1; D uncertain. The TCR sequence derives from a man aged 60 to 69 in good health. The CDR3 nucleotides are TGCAGCGTTGTGGACGGGTACTCCTACAATGAGCAGTTCTTC. Protein: CSVVDGYSYNEQFF.